These 18 T cell receptor beta chains share one sample of origin, sequenced in a study of cytomegalovirus exposure and HLA in healthy donors. Profiled with immunoSEQ multiplex PCR; TCRdb holds only in-frame clones, not every one. The data contain under 150,000 clones, more than 75% of them singletons. The sample comprised PBMCs. All receptors derive from a man aged 18 to 30 in good health and CMV-seropositive.

The CDR3 coding sequence is TGCGCCAGCAGTCAGGCAGATTCCCTGGCTAGGAATCAGCCCCAGCATTTT. Translation gives CASSQADSLARNQPQHF. The chain uses TRBV23-1 and TRBJ1-5; D is unclear. TRBV23-1 is assigned to the ORF class and has an uncertain function. This CDR3 has 17 amino acids. V gave up 3 bases and J gave up 4 bases, with 19 bases separating them.

This rearrangement joins TRBV6-5 to TRBJ1-2; D might be TRBD1 (5 bases). The germline CDR1 and CDR2 sequences are MNHEY and SVGAGI. The CDR3 extends over 13 amino acids. V dropped 2 bases and J dropped 9 bases, with 13 bases sitting between them. The CDR3 region is CASSYGPGKSYTF. In nucleotides, the CDR3 is TGTGCCAGCAGTTACGGGCCAGGGAAGAGCTACACCTTC.

J is TRBJ2-7 and V is TRBV6-6, with 9 bases identical to TRBD1. CDR1 MNHNY and CDR2 SVGAGI come from the germline V gene (reference sequence). This CDR3 spans 15 amino acids. Germline trimming cut 8 bases from V and 4 bases from J; bases unmatched to any gene: 12. The DNA of the CDR3 is TGTGCCAGCCGCACTACGTCCGACAGGGGGTACGAGCAGTACTTC. Its translation: CASRTTSDRGYEQYF.

This chain links TRBV28 with TRBJ2-1, with D uncertain. CDR3 length equals 14 residues. The germline V and J ends were trimmed by 1 base and 3 bases, with 7 bases remaining between them. Germline CDR1 and CDR2: MDHEN and SYDVKM. This CDR3 is CASSLFTHYNEQFF. Here the CDR3 DNA reads TGTGCCAGCAGTTTATTTACACACTACAATGAGCAGTTCTTC.

The V gene is TRBV5-1, the J gene TRBJ1-3; D call uncertain. V lost 3 bases and J lost 7, with 14 bases in between. CDR3 length equals 14 residues. CDR1 is SGHRS, CDR2 YFSETQ, per germline. CDR3 in amino acids: CASSYSGLPNTIYF. For the CDR3, the DNA is TGCGCCAGCAGCTATTCCGGTCTCCCCAACACCATATATTTT.

This sequence joins TRBV10-3 and TRBJ2-7; a possible D gene is TRBD2 (6 bases). CDR1 is ENHRY and CDR2 is SYGVKD in the germline V gene. The CDR3 spans 13 residues. V was pared by 10 bases and J by 5 bases, with 18 bases between. The CDR3 bases are TGTGCCAACCGAGCTGGCGGGGCGAACGAGCAGTACTTC. This gives the protein CANRAGGANEQYF.

The chain is built from TRBV6-1 and TRBJ1-6; no reliable D call. Germline assignment: CDR1 MNHNS and CDR2 SASEGT. Between the trimmed V and J ends, which lost 8 bases and 5 bases, there was a span of 10 bases. The CDR3 loop spans 13 amino acids. CDR3 bases: TGTGCCAGCCGAACAGCTAATAATTCACCCCTCCACTTT. It translates to CASRTANNSPLHF.

The chain links TRBV4-2 to TRBJ2-7; weak D call: TRBD1 (5 bases). Trimming pared 3 bases from V and 7 bases from J, leaving 13 bases between. Germline V gives CDR1 LGHNA, CDR2 YNFKEQ. This CDR3 comprises 13 residues. CDR3 bases: TGTGCCAGCAGCCAGGGGCAAGCGTGGGAGCAGTACTTC. It codes for CASSQGQAWEQYF.

This chain links TRBV7-2 with TRBJ1-2, with 8 bases aligning to TRBD1. V lost 5 bases to trimming and J lost 2 bases; unmatched junction nucleotides: 4. The CDR3 has 14 residues. Germline lookup yields CDR1 SGHTA and CDR2 FQGNSA. The CDR3: CASSPGQGNYGYTF. The DNA of the CDR3 is TGTGCCAGCAGCCCTGGACAGGGCAACTATGGCTACACCTTC.

V usage is TRBV5-8 and J usage is TRBJ2-4, with D perhaps matching TRBD1 (6 bases). Germline V lookup: CDR1 SGHTS, CDR2 YDEGEE. With 3 bases removed from V and 0 bases from J, the gap between germline ends came to 16 bases. The CDR3 is made up of 17 amino acids. Written as DNA, the CDR3 is TGTGCCAGCAGCTGGGACAAACTTCGACTAGCCAAAAACATTCAGTACTTC. Its protein product is CASSWDKLRLAKNIQYF.

The chain couples TRBV9 to TRBJ2-7, with a tentative D call TRBD2 (5 bases). The CDR3 runs to 12 residues. Trimming removed 4 bases at V and 4 bases at J, with 9 bases between. CDR1 is SGDLS, CDR2 YYNGEE, per germline. CDR3 DNA sequence: TGTGCCAGCAGCCCGACGGGGTACGAGCAGTACTTC. Translating it yields CASSPTGYEQYF.

The chain links TRBV6-1 to TRBJ1-1; 9 bases are shared with TRBD1. Per germline, CDR1 MNHNS and CDR2 SASEGT. The CDR3 has 12 amino acids. The V gene end was trimmed by 7 bases and the J gene end by 5 bases; junction bases not matched to a gene: 2. CDR3 protein: CASKTGGTEAFF. CDR3 in DNA: TGTGCCAGCAAGACAGGGGGTACTGAAGCTTTCTTT.

The chain joins TRBV7-9 to TRBJ2-3; D ambiguous. Germline loops: CDR1 SEHNR, CDR2 FQNEAQ (reference sequence). The ends were cut back, 4 bases at V and 3 bases at J, with 11 bases in the middle. CDR3 length: 14 residues. The chain's CDR3 is CASSSHSGTDTQYF. In DNA form, the CDR3 reads TGTGCCAGCAGCTCCCATTCCGGGACAGATACGCAGTATTTT. Drawing the rest from reference TRBV7-9 and TRBJ2-3, the complete variable domain is DTGVSQNPRHKITKRGQNVTFRCDPISEHNRLYWYRQTLGQGPEFLTYFQNEAQLEKSRLLSDRFSAERPKGSFSTLEIQRTEQGDSAMYLCASSSHSGTDTQYFGPGTRLTVL.

This clone appeared a few times. The gene calls are TRBV19 and TRBJ1-5; 8 bases agree with TRBD1. The V and J ends lost 5 bases and 2 bases, in that order; junction bases with no gene match: 8. Germline loops: CDR1 LNHDA, CDR2 SQIVND (reference sequence). The CDR3 contains 16 residues. CDR3 protein: CASSPRAGGGNQPQHF. CDR3 bases: TGTGCCAGTAGTCCCCGGGCAGGGGGCGGCAATCAGCCCCAGCATTTT.

V gene TRBV27 combines with J gene TRBJ2-1, with 13 bases lining up with TRBD2. Germline CDR1 is MNHEY and CDR2 is SMNVEV (reference sequence). The V gene end was trimmed by 5 bases and the J gene end by 9 bases; junction bases not matched to a gene: 7. This CDR3 comprises 15 residues. Here the CDR3 reads CASSPTSGGASEQFF. The CDR3 nucleotides read TGTGCCAGCAGTCCCACTAGCGGGGGGGCCAGTGAGCAGTTCTTC.

The J gene is TRBJ2-3, the V gene TRBV6-6, with 8 bases lining up with TRBD2. The CDR3 length is 14 residues. Losses at the gene ends were 8 bases for V and 4 bases for J; bases not matched to a gene: 8. Germline-derived CDR1 and CDR2 are MNHNY and SVGAGI (reference sequence). CDR3 sequence reads: CASHLTSVPDTQYF. For the CDR3, the DNA is TGTGCCAGCCACCTGACTAGCGTCCCAGATACGCAGTATTTT.

The gene calls are TRBV27 and TRBJ2-7; D unclear. This CDR3 region has 14 residues. The V gene's germline CDR1 is MNHEY and CDR2 SMNVEV (reference sequence). V was cut by 2 bases and J by 3 bases, with 11 bases left in between. The CDR3 sequence is CASSLARRHYEQYF. CDR3 nucleotide sequence: TGTGCCAGCAGTTTAGCCAGGCGCCACTACGAGCAGTACTTC.

This chain joins TRBV5-1 and TRBJ1-6; 8 bases are a match to TRBD1. CDR3 length equals 20 residues. V trimming: 3 bases; J trimming: 0 bases; junction bases outside the gene matches: 14. Per germline, CDR1 SGHRS and CDR2 YFSETQ. CDR3: CASSSLPGQAPSSYNSPLHF. As DNA, the CDR3 is TGCGCCAGCAGCTCACTTCCGGGACAGGCGCCGAGCTCCTATAATTCACCCCTCCACTTT.